This T cell receptor (beta chain) was found in a study of blood T cell repertoires in COVID-19. Study-level information: Acute and convalescent COVID-19 specimens originated in the United States, Italy and Spain. PBMCs, B-cell-depleted T cells, or T cells were the source of the cDNA or gDNA that made up the material.

Original methodology: Reference gene primer amplification in the assay estimated nucleated cell counts. The repertoire was sequenced with immunoSEQ multiplex PCR; TCRdb's copy has only in-frame clones and lacks some. The V and J calls and clone size come from that table; D and trimming were worked out from the DNA. Of about 71,000 clones in the sample, 82% were seen once. This clone appeared many times. CDR1 is SGHRS and CDR2 is YFSETQ in the germline V gene. V shed 0 bases and J shed 4 bases, with 12 bases lying between them. This CDR3 is 15 amino acids long. The TCR was taken from a woman aged 80 or older with acute or convalescent COVID-19. Sequencing was performed on peripheral blood. The rearrangement uses TRBV5-1 and TRBJ2-3, with no clear D. As DNA, the CDR3 is TGCGCCAGCAGCTTGGGAGGTTACAAGGCAGATACGCAGTATTTT. Translated: CASSLGGYKADTQYF.